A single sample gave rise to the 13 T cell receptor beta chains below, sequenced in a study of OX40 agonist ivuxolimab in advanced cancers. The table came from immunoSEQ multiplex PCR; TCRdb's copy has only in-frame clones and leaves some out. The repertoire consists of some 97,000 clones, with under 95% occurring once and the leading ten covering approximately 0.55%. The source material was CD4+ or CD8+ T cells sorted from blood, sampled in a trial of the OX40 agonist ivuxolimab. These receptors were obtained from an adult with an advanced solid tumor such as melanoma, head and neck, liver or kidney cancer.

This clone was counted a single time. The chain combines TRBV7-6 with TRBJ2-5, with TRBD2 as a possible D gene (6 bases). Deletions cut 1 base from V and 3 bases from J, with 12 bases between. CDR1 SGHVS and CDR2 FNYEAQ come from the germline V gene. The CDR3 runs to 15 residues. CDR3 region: CASSLVGTAKETQYF. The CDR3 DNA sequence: TGTGCCAGCAGCTTAGTGGGGACTGCTAAAGAGACCCAGTACTTC.

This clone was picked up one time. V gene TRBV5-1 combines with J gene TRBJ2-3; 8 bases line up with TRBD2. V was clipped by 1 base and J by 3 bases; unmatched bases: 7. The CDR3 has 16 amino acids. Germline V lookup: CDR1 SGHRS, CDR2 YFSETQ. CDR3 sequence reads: CASSLNAGGGTDTQYF. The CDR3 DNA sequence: TGCGCCAGCAGCTTGAACGCGGGAGGAGGGACAGATACGCAGTATTTT.

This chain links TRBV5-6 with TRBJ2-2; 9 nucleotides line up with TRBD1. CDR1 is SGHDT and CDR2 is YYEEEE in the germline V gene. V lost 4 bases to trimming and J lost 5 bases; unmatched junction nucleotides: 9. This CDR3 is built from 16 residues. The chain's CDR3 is CASSPLPGQGTGELFF. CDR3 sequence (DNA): TGTGCCAGCAGCCCACTTCCGGGACAGGGAACCGGGGAGCTGTTTTTT.

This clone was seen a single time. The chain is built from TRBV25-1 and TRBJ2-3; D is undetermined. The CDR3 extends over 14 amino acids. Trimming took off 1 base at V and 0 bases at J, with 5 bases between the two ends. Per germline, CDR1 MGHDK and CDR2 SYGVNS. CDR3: CASSESSSTDTQYF. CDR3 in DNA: TGTGCCAGCAGTGAATCTTCTAGCACAGATACGCAGTATTTT. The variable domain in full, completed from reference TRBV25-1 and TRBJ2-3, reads EADIYQTPRYLVIGTGKKITLECSQTMGHDKMYWYQQDPGMELHLIHYSYGVNSTEKGDLSSESTVSRIRTEHFPLTLESARPSHTSQYLCASSESSSTDTQYFGPGTRLTVL.

As DNA, the CDR3 is TGTGCCAGCTCAACGGACAGAGTCACTAGCATCCGCCCAGATACGCAGTATTTT. As protein: CASSTDRVTSIRPDTQYF. The rearrangement uses TRBV18 and TRBJ2-3; D is possibly TRBD1 or TRBD2 (6 bases each). The CDR3 length is 18 residues. Between the trimmed V and J ends, which lost 5 bases and 4 bases, there was a span of 25 bases. The V gene's germline CDR1 is KGHSH and CDR2 LQKENI.

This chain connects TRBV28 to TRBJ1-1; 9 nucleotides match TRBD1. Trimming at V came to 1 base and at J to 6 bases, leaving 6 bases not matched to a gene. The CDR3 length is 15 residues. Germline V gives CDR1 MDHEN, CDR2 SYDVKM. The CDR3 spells CASSLSGTGSSEAFF. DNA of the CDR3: TGTGCCAGCAGTTTATCCGGGACAGGGTCTTCTGAAGCTTTCTTT.

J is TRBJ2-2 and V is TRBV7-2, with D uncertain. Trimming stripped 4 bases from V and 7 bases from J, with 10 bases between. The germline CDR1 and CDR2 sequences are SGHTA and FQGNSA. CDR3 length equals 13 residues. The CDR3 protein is CASSSPINGELFF. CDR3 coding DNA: TGTGCCAGCAGCTCCCCCATCAACGGGGAGCTGTTTTTT. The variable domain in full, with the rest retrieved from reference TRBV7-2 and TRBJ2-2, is GAGVSQSPSNKVTEKGKDVELRCDPISGHTALYWYRQSLGQGLEFLIYFQGNSAPDKSGLPSDRFSAERTGGSVSTLTIQRTQQEDSAVYLCASSSPINGELFFGEGSRLTVL.

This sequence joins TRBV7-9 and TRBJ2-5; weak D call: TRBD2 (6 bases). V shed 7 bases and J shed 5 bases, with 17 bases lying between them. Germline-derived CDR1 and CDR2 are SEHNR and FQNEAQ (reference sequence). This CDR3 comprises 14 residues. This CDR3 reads CASIPGAGWETQYF. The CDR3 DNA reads TGTGCCAGCATACCGGGAGCGGGCTGGGAGACCCAGTACTTC. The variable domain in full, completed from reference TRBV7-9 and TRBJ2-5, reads DTGVSQNPRHKITKRGQNVTFRCDPISEHNRLYWYRQTLGQGPEFLTYFQNEAQLEKSRLLSDRFSAERPKGSFSTLEIQRTEQGDSAMYLCASIPGAGWETQYFGPGTRLLVL.

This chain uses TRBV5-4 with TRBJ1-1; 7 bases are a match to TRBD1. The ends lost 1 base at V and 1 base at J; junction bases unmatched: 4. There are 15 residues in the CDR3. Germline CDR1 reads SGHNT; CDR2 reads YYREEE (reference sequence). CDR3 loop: CASSLTAGGNTEAFF. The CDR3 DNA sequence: TGTGCCAGCAGCTTGACCGCAGGGGGGAACACTGAAGCTTTCTTT.

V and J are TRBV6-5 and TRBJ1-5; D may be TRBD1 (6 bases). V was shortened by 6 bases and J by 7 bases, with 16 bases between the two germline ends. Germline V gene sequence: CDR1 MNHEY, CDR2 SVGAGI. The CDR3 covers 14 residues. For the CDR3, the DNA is TGTGCCAGCAGACCCTTCAGGGGCCAACAGCCCCAGCATTTT. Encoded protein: CASRPFRGQQPQHF.

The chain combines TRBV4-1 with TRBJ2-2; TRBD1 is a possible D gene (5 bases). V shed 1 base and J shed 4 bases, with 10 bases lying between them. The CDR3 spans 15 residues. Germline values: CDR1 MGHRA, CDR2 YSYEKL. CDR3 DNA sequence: TGCGCCAGCAGCCAAGTCGACAGACTCACCGGGGAGCTGTTTTTT. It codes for CASSQVDRLTGELFF.

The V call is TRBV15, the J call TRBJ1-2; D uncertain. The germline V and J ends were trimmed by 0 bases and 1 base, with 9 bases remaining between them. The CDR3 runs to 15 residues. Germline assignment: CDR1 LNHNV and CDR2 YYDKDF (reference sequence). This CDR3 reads CATSRDAGDNYGYTF. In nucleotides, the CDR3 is TGTGCCACCAGCAGAGATGCTGGAGATAACTATGGCTACACCTTC.

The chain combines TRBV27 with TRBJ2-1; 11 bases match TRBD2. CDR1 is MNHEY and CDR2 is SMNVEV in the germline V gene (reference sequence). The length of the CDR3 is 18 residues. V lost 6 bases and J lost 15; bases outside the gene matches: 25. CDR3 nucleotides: TGTGCCAGCAGCCCTCTCCCCTGGGGTTCGGGGCTAGCGGGAGGTCTGTTCTTC. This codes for CASSPLPWGSGLAGGLFF.